The entry that follows covers one T cell receptor beta chain sequence. These data originate in a study of blood T cell repertoires in COVID-19. At the level of the study: Samples taken during acute and convalescent COVID-19 were collected in the United States, Italy and Spain. PBMCs, B-cell-depleted T cells, or T cells were the source of the cDNA or gDNA that made up the material.

Only in-frame clones appear in the TCRdb table, and some are missing; sequencing was by immunoSEQ multiplex PCR. The table lists about 98,000 clones, 80% to 85% of them singletons, with around 4.1% in the top ten. Source material: peripheral blood. The receptor comes from a man in his 60s with acute or convalescent COVID-19.

This CDR3 is CASSLTTGMNTEAFF. The CDR3 DNA reads as TGTGCCAGCAGCTTAACGACAGGGATGAACACTGAAGCTTTCTTT. The genes are TRBV11-2 and TRBJ1-1; 7 bases align to TRBD1. There are 15 residues in the CDR3. CDR1 is SGHAT and CDR2 is FQNNGV in the germline V gene. J gave up 0 bases and V 2 bases, and 3 bases lay outside the gene matches.